A single sample is the source of the 3 T cell receptor beta chains below, sequenced in a study of T cell responses to AZD1222 COVID-19 vaccine (dated by TCRdb to the early 2020s). Explained via the paper, the time point label denotes: baseline before first vaccination. This sample's treatment or condition label indicates: meningococcal conjugate vaccine given as trial control. The library was prepared using the immunoSEQ multiplex PCR assay. Here the immuneACCESS table is served through TCRdb, limited to in-frame sequences with V and J called. Missing clones are a known gap in these copies; in checked studies unresolved V genes cover under half, and the rest lacks a known reason. Here the sample has about 190,000 clones; 80% to 90% occur a single time. The ten biggest clones cover 2.5% to 3% of the sample. The source material was peripheral blood, sampled on day 0 of MenACWY control vaccination. The receptors originated from an adult in good health.

This clone was detected once. This sequence joins TRBV5-1 and TRBJ1-4; weak D call: TRBD1 (5 bases). Trimming stripped 0 bases from V and 7 bases from J, with 7 bases between. This CDR3 is 13 amino acids long. Germline lookup yields CDR1 SGHRS and CDR2 YFSETQ. As DNA, the CDR3 is TGCGCCAGCAGCTTGGTGGGGGGTGAAAAACTGTTTTTT. Its protein product is CASSLVGGEKLFF.

The CDR3 sequence: CASSHQTSGRTDTQYF. DNA for the CDR3: TGTGCCAGCAGCCACCAGACTAGCGGGAGAACAGATACGCAGTATTTT. This chain connects TRBV3-1 (or the pseudogene TRBV3-2) to TRBJ2-3; 12 bases line up with TRBD2. V gave up 3 bases and J gave up 3 bases; unmatched junction bases: 4. This CDR3 has 16 amino acids. CDR1 LGHDT and CDR2 YNNKEL come from the germline V gene (reference sequence).

This chain uses TRBV30 with TRBJ1-5, with D possibly TRBD1 on 6 matching bases. Trimming removed 0 bases at V and 2 bases at J, with 11 bases between. The germline V gene has CDR1 GTSNPN and CDR2 SVGIG (reference sequence). This CDR3 region has 15 residues. CDR3 protein: CAWSVQGLGNQPQHF. CDR3 DNA: TGTGCCTGGAGTGTACAGGGTCTGGGCAATCAGCCCCAGCATTTT. Based on the CDR3 plus reference TRBV30 and TRBJ1-5, the full variable domain is SQTIHQWPATLVQPVGSPLSLECTVEGTSNPNLYWYRQAAGRGLQLLFYSVGIGQISSEVPQNLSASRPQDRQFILSSKKLLLSDSGFYLCAWSVQGLGNQPQHFGDGTRLSIL.